The rows below give T cell receptor beta chains drawn from one sample of a study of blood T cell repertoires in COVID-19. The method was immunoSEQ multiplex PCR; TCRdb's version includes in-frame clones alone and lacks a portion of them. Of approximately 120,000 clones listed, 65% to 90% are singletons. Sequencing was performed on peripheral blood. The receptors derive from a woman older than 75 with acute or convalescent COVID-19. Each CDR3 is given with its conserved first and last residue. The D gene is left open where the match is weak. The listing skips clone size in some rows; elsewhere it reads once, few, many or a size class.

v_gene	d_gene	abundance	j_gene	CDR3nt	CDR3aa
TRBV18	TRBD1	-	TRBJ2-6	TGTGCCAGCTCAAACAGGGGGGACTCTGGGGCCAACGTCCTGACTTTC	CASSNRGDSGANVLTF
TRBV5-4	TRBD1	-	TRBJ1-2	TGTGCCAGCACCAAACCCGGGACAGGGGCTAACTATGGCTACACCTTC	CASTKPGTGANYGYTF
TRBV5-4	TRBD1	once	TRBJ1-3	TGTGCCAGCAGCCGGGGGGGGACAGGGGGCGCGAGAAACACCATATATTTT	CASSRGGTGGARNTIYF
TRBV27	-	-	TRBJ1-2	TGTGCCAGCAGATTGGGCGGGGGGTCCGGAGCCATCTATGGCTACACCTTC	CASRLGGGSGAIYGYTF
TRBV19	TRBD1	-	TRBJ1-2	TGTGCCAGTAGTGGGGACAGGGTCGGGAGCTACACCTTC	CASSGDRVGSYTF
TRBV5-6	-	-	TRBJ2-5	TGTGCCAGCAGCTTGGCCGGACTGGAGCGAGGAAAGACCCAGTACTTC	CASSLAGLERGKTQYF
TRBV9	TRBD1	-	TRBJ2-1	TGTGCCAGCAGCGCAGGGGGTGGACGGGGCCTCAATGAGCAGTTCTTC	CASSAGGGRGLNEQFF
TRBV28	-	-	TRBJ2-5	TGTGCCAGCAGTCCTCTTCAACAGGGTTCTAGTGAGACCCAGTACTTC	CASSPLQQGSSETQYF
TRBV5-1	-	-	TRBJ2-2	TGCGCCAGCAGCGGGGGGGCACTGAACACCGGGGAGCTGTTTTTT	CASSGGALNTGELFF
TRBV7-3	-	-	TRBJ1-1	TGTGCCAGCAGCTTTGCAGCGGGGAACACTGAAGCTTTCTTT	CASSFAAGNTEAFF
TRBV7-2	-	-	TRBJ2-3	TGTGCCAGCAGCCGAGACTACACAGATACGCAGTATTTT	CASSRDYTDTQYF
TRBV5-4	-	-	TRBJ2-7	TGTGCCAGCAGCCCACCGAGGGTCGGGCGAGTGGGCGAGCAGTACTTC	CASSPPRVGRVGEQYF
TRBV3-1/TRBV3-2	TRBD2	-	TRBJ2-2	TGTGCCAGCAGCCAAGATGCGGGGGGAATAACCGGGGAGCTGTTTTTT	CASSQDAGGITGELFF
TRBV9	TRBD1	-	TRBJ1-1	TGTGCCAGCAGCCCAAGACAGGGGGCGAAAGGCACTGAAGCTTTCTTT	CASSPRQGAKGTEAFF
TRBV10-2	TRBD1	-	TRBJ2-3	TGCGCCAGCAGAAGGGGGACAGACACAGATACGCAGTATTTT	CASRRGTDTDTQYF
TRBV28	-	-	TRBJ1-1	TGTGCCAGCAATGGGACACCCTATGAAGCTTTCTTT	CASNGTPYEAFF
TRBV13	TRBD1	-	TRBJ2-7	TGTGCCAGCAGCCCGAGACAGGGATTCAACTACGAGCAGTACTTC	CASSPRQGFNYEQYF
TRBV29-1	TRBD1	-	TRBJ1-1	TGCAGCGTACAGGGGGCGCCGGGGCGGTTGGTAGAGTCTGAAGCTTTCTTT	CSVQGAPGRLVESEAFF
TRBV6-6	TRBD1	-	TRBJ1-3	TGTGCCAGCAGCTCCCCAGGGGGCCAACGGGCTTCGTTCACTGGAAACACCATATATTTT	CASSSPGGQRASFTGNTIYF
TRBV6-6	-	-	TRBJ1-1	TGTGCCAGCAGTTACCAGGGGACGAACACTGAAGCTTTCTTT	CASSYQGTNTEAFF
TRBV5-1	TRBD1	-	TRBJ1-2	TGCGCCAGCAGCTCTGGGACAGGGAGCTATGGCTACACCTTC	CASSSGTGSYGYTF
TRBV7-2	-	-	TRBJ2-7	TGTGCCAGCAGAGTCGCGCACGCAGTCTGGAGCTCCTACGAGCAGTACTTC	CASRVAHAVWSSYEQYF
TRBV5-4	-	-	TRBJ1-1	TGTGCCAGCAGCTTTGGGGGGAGGGTGGACACTGAAGCTTTCTTT	CASSFGGRVDTEAFF
TRBV3-1/TRBV3-2	-	-	TRBJ2-3	TGTGCCAGCAGCCAAGGAGGGGGAGATACGCAGTATTTT	CASSQGGGDTQYF
TRBV6-5	TRBD1	-	TRBJ2-3	TGTGCCAGCCAACTGGACAGGGGGACAGATACGCAGTATTTT	CASQLDRGTDTQYF
TRBV9	-	-	TRBJ1-3	TGTGCCAGCAGCGAGAGGCTGCTCTCTGGAAACACCATATATTTT	CASSERLLSGNTIYF
TRBV7-2	TRBD2	-	TRBJ2-3	TGTGCCAGCAGCTTAGTTGTCGGGGGGGGAGATACGCAGTATTTT	CASSLVVGGGDTQYF
TRBV3-1/TRBV3-2	-	once	TRBJ1-1	TGTGCCAGCAGCCCCCTGGGGGGCACTGAAGCTTTCTTT	CASSPLGGTEAFF
TRBV2	-	-	TRBJ2-2	TGTGCCAGCAGTGAAACTGGGGGCCGTACCGGGGAGCTGTTTTTT	CASSETGGRTGELFF
TRBV6-5	TRBD1	-	TRBJ2-5	TGTGCCAGCAGCCTATTGACAGGGCAAGAGACCCAGTACTTC	CASSLLTGQETQYF
TRBV12-5	TRBD1	-	TRBJ1-2	TGTGCTAGTGGTTCCACCGGGACAGCTAACTATGGCTACACCTTC	CASGSTGTANYGYTF
TRBV7-2	-	-	TRBJ1-2	TGTGCCAGCAGCTTGGGGGGAATGACTAACGGCTACACCTTC	CASSLGGMTNGYTF
TRBV5-1	TRBD1	-	TRBJ2-2	TGCGCCAGCAGCCCGCCTGGACAGGGGAACACCGGGGAGCTGTTTTTT	CASSPPGQGNTGELFF
TRBV6-5	TRBD1	-	TRBJ2-2	TGTGCCAGCAGTCGAGGACAGGGCACCGGGGAGCTGTTTTTT	CASSRGQGTGELFF
TRBV6-5	-	-	TRBJ1-5	TGTGCCAGCACCCTGGGGCGGAGTTACAATCAGCCCCAGCATTTT	CASTLGRSYNQPQHF
TRBV6-5	TRBD1	-	TRBJ1-3	TGTGCCAGCAAAAGGGACAGGGGGCCTGGAAACACCATATATTTT	CASKRDRGPGNTIYF
TRBV24-1	TRBD2	-	TRBJ2-3	TGTGCCACCAGTGATTCTAGCGGGGGGGCCCCAGATACGCAGTATTTT	CATSDSSGGAPDTQYF
TRBV7-3	TRBD1	-	TRBJ1-1	TGTGCCAGCAGCTCCGGGACAGGGATGACTGAAGCTTTCTTT	CASSSGTGMTEAFF
TRBV6-6	-	-	TRBJ1-3	TGTGCCAGCAGCGACCGGGACTACTCTGGAAACACCATATATTTT	CASSDRDYSGNTIYF
TRBV15	TRBD1	-	TRBJ1-1	TGTGCCACCAGCTCCGGGACAGGGCGGGACACTGAAGCTTTCTTT	CATSSGTGRDTEAFF
TRBV9	-	-	TRBJ2-5	TGTGCCAGCAGCGCCACAGGGTGGGGTGGGGAGACCCAGTACTTC	CASSATGWGGETQYF
TRBV5-1	-	-	TRBJ2-2	TGCGCCAGCAGCTTGAGTTTGAGGGTCGGGACCGGGGAGCTGTTTTTT	CASSLSLRVGTGELFF
TRBV11-2	-	-	TRBJ2-7	TGTGCCAGCACCATCGGGCTCGGGATTTACGAGCAGTACTTC	CASTIGLGIYEQYF
TRBV7-2	TRBD2	-	TRBJ2-1	TGTGCCAGCAGCTTAACGGGGGGGCAAAATGAGCAGTTCTTC	CASSLTGGQNEQFF
TRBV7-6	-	-	TRBJ1-5	TGTGCCAGCAGCCCGTCCGAGGGACAGCCCCAGCATTTT	CASSPSEGQPQHF
TRBV6-5	TRBD1	-	TRBJ1-2	TGTGGCGCAGGGACAGCCTATGGCTACACCTTC	CGAGTAYGYTF
TRBV29-1	-	-	TRBJ1-2	TGCAGCGCTGGACCCCGGGGTGTCGTAACCGGCTACACCTTC	CSAGPRGVVTGYTF
TRBV27	TRBD1	-	TRBJ1-5	TGTGCCAGCAGTTCTGACCGGGACAGGTGGGGCAATCAGCCCCAGCATTTT	CASSSDRDRWGNQPQHF
TRBV14	TRBD1	-	TRBJ2-5	TGTGCCAGCAGCCCCTCCACAGGGGCTCTCAACTTC	CASSPSTGALNF
TRBV6-6	-	-	TRBJ1-1	TGTGCCAGCAGTTACGACGACAGAGCGAACACTGAAGCTTTCTTT	CASSYDDRANTEAFF
TRBV12-5	-	few	TRBJ2-7	TGTGCTAGTGGTTTGGTACTGCGCCGGGACAACTACGAGCAGTACTTC	CASGLVLRRDNYEQYF
TRBV6-2/TRBV6-3	-	-	TRBJ1-2	TGTGCCAGCAGTTACTCGACCCGGGTTGGCGGCTACACCTTC	CASSYSTRVGGYTF
TRBV11-3	-	-	TRBJ2-3	TGTGCCAGCAGCTTAGGATCGCAGGATACGCAGTATTTT	CASSLGSQDTQYF
TRBV2	TRBD1	-	TRBJ1-5	TGTGCCAGCAGCTATGACAGGGCGAGGGGGCCCCAGCATTTT	CASSYDRARGPQHF
TRBV7-2	-	-	TRBJ1-6	TGTGCCAGCAGCGGGGGGGGGAATCCCTATAATTCACCCCTCCACTTT	CASSGGGNPYNSPLHF
TRBV5-1	-	-	TRBJ1-1	TGCGCCAGCAGCTTCAGTAACCCGGGCACTGAAGCTTTCTTT	CASSFSNPGTEAFF
TRBV10-3	-	-	TRBJ1-6	TGTGCCATCAGGGCTCGACAGACAAATTCACCCCTCCACTTT	CAIRARQTNSPLHF
TRBV20-1	-	-	TRBJ2-6	TGCAGTGCTAGTTTTTCTTTATCTGGGGCCAACGTCCTGACTTTC	CSASFSLSGANVLTF